Below, one T cell receptor beta chain is given with its context. The data belong to a study of OX40 agonist ivuxolimab in advanced cancers. Background on the study: All patients had ivuxolimab intravenously every 2 weeks at 0.01 to 10 mg/kg.

Clones were sequenced by immunoSEQ multiplex PCR, and TCRdb holds only the in-frame ones, with some missing. The sample consists of tens of thousands of clones, roughly 84% of them appearing once. Autoimmune disease history or systemic immunosuppression disqualified patients. V was trimmed by 2 bases and J by 1 base, leaving 10 bases between them. The CDR3 is 15 residues long. CDR1 SGHDT and CDR2 YYEEEE come from the germline V gene. The chain recombines TRBV5-6 with TRBJ2-4; D perhaps matches TRBD2 (6 bases). This material consisted of CD4+ or CD8+ T cells sorted from blood, taken in a trial of the OX40 agonist ivuxolimab. This TCR derives from an adult with an advanced solid tumor such as melanoma, head and neck, liver or kidney cancer. The CDR3 spells CASSFEGTAKNIQYF. CDR3 bases: TGTGCCAGCAGCTTTGAAGGGACTGCCAAAAACATTCAGTACTTC.